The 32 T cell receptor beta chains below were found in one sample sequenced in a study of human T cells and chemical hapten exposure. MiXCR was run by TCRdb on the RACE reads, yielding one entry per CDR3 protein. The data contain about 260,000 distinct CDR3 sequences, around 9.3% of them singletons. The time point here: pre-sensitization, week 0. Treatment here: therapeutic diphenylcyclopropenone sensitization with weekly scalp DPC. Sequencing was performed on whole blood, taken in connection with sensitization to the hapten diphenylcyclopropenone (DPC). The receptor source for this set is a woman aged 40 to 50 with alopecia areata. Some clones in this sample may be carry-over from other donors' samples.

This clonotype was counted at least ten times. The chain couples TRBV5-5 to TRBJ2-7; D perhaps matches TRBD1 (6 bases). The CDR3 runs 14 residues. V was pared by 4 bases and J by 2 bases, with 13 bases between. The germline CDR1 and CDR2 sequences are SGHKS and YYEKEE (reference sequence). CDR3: CASSPQAGAYEQYF. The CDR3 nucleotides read TGTGCCAGCAGCCCCCAGGCAGGGGCCTACGAGCAGTACTTC.

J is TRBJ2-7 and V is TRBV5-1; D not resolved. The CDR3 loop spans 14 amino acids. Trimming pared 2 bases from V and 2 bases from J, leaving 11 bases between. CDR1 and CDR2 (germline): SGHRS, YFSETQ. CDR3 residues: CASSLGGNAYEQYF. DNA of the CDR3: TGCGCCAGCAGCTTAGGCGGTAATGCCTACGAGCAGTACTTC. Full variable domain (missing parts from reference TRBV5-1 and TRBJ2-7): KAGVTQTPRYLIKTRGQQVTLSCSPISGHRSVSWYQQTPGQGLQFLFEYFSETQRNKGNFPGRFSGRQFSNSRSEMNVSTLELGDSALYLCASSLGGNAYEQYFGPGTRLTVT.

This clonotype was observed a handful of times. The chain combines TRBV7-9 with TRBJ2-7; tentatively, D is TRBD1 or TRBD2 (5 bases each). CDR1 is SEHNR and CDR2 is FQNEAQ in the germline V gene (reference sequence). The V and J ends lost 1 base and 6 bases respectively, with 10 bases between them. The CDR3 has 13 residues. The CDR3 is CASSLGAGSEQYF. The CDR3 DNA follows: TGTGCCAGCAGCTTAGGAGCAGGGAGCGAGCAGTACTTC.

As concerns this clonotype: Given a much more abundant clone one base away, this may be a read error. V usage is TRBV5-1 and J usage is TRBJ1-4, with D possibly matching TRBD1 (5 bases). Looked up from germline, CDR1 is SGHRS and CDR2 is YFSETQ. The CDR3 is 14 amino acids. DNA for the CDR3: TGCGCCAGCAGCTTGGAAAGGGGTGGGGAAAAACTGTATTTT. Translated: CASSLERGGEKLYF.

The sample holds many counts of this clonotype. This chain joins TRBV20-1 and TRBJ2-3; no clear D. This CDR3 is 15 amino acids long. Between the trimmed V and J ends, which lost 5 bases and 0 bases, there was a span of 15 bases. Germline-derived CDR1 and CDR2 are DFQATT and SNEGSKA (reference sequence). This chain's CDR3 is CSAVVADPSTDTQYF. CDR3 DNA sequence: TGCAGTGCTGTCGTGGCGGACCCTAGCACAGATACGCAGTATTTT.

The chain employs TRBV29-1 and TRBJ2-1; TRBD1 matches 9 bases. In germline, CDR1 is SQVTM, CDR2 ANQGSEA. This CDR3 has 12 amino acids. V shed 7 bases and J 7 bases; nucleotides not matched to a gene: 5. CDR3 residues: CSGDRAGNEQFF. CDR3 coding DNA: TGCAGCGGGGACAGGGCGGGGAATGAGCAGTTCTTC.

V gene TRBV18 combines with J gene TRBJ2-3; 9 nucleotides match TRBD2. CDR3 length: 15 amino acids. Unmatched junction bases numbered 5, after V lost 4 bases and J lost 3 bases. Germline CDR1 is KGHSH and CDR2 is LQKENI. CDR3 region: CASSRDLAGTDTQYF. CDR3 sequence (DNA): TGTGCCAGCTCACGCGATCTAGCGGGGACAGATACGCAGTATTTT. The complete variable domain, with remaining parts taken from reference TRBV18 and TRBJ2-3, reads NAGVMQNPRHLVRRRGQEARLRCSPMKGHSHVYWYRQLPEEGLKFMVYLQKENIIDESGMPKERFSAEFPKEGPSILRIQQVVRGDSAAYFCASSRDLAGTDTQYFGPGTRLTVL.

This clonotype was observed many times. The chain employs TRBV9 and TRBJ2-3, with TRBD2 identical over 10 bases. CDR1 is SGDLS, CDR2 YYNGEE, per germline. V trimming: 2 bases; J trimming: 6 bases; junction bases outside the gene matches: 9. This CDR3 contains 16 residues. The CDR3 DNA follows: TGTGCCAGCAGCGTCGGTTCTAGCGGGAGTCGGGATACGCAGTATTTT. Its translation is CASSVGSSGSRDTQYF.

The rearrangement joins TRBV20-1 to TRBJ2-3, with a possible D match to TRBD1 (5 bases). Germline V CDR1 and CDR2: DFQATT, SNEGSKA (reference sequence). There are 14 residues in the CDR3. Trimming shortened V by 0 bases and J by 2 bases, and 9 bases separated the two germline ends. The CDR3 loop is CSARDARATDTQYF. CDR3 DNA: TGCAGTGCTAGAGATGCCAGGGCCACAGATACGCAGTATTTT.

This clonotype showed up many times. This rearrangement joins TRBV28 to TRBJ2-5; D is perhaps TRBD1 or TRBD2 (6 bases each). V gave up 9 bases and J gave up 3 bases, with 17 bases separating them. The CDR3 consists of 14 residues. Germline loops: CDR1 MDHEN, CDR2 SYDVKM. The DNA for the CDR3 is TGTGCCAGTCTCTCCGGGGGCCTAGAAGAGACCCAGTACTTC. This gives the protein CASLSGGLEETQYF. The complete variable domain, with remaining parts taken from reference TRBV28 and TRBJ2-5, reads DVKVTQSSRYLVKRTGEKVFLECVQDMDHENMFWYRQDPGLGLRLIYFSYDVKMKEKGDIPEGYSVSREKKERFSLILESASTNQTSMYLCASLSGGLEETQYFGPGTRLLVL.

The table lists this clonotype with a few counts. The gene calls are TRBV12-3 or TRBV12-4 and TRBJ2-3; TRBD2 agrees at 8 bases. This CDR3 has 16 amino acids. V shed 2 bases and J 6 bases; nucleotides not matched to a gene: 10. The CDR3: CASSLFGGRLRDTQYF. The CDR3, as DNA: TGTGCCAGCAGTTTATTCGGCGGGAGGCTCCGGGATACGCAGTATTTT.

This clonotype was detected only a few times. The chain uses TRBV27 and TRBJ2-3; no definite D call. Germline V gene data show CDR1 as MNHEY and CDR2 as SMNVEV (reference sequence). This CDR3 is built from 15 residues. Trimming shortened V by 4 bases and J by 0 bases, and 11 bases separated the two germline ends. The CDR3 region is CASSWASASTDTQYF. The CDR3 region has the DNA TGTGCCAGCAGTTGGGCATCGGCTAGCACAGATACGCAGTATTTT.

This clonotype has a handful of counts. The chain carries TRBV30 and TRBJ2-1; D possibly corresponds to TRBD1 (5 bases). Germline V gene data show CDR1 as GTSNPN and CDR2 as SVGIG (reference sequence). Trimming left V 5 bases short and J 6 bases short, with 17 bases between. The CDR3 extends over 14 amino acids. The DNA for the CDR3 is TGTGCCTGGGCATCCCTTGTAGGGGTCAATGAGCAGTTCTTC. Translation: CAWASLVGVNEQFF.

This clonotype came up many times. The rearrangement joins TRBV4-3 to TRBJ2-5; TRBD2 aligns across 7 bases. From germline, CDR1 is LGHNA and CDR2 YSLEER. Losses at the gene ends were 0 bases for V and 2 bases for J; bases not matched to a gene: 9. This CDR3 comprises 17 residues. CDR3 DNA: TGCGCCAGCAGCCAAGATCCCGGCGGGAGCTGGCAAGAGACCCAGTACTTC. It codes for CASSQDPGGSWQETQYF.

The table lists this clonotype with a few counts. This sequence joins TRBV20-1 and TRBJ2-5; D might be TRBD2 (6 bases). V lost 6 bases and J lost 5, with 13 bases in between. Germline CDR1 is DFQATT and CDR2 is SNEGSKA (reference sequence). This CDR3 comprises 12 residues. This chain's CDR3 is CSAPTRSETQYF. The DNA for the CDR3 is TGCAGTGCCCCGACTAGATCCGAGACCCAGTACTTC.

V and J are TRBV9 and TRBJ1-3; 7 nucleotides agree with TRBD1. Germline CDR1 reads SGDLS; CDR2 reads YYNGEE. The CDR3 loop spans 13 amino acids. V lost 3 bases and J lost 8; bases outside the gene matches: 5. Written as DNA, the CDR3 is TGTGCCAGCAGCGGACACAGGGGAGACACCATATATTTT. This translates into CASSGHRGDTIYF.

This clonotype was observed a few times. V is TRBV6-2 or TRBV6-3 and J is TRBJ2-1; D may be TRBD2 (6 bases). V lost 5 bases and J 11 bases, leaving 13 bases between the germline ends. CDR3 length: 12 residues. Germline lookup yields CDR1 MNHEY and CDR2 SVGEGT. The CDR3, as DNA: TGTGCCAGCAGTAACCCGGACTACAAGCAGTTCTTC. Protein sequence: CASSNPDYKQFF.

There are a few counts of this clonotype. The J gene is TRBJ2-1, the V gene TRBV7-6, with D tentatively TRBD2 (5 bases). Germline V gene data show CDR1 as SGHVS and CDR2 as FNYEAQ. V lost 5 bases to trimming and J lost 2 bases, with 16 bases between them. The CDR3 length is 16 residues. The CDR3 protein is CASSPLSGTPYNEQFF. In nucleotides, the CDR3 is TGTGCCAGCAGCCCGTTGAGCGGTACCCCCTACAATGAGCAGTTCTTC.

The DNA for the CDR3 is TGTGCCAGCAGTTTAAGTCACACCGGGGAGCTGTTTTTT. This sequence encodes CASSLSHTGELFF. This rearrangement joins TRBV12-3 or TRBV12-4 to TRBJ2-2; D is ambiguous. Trimming took off 2 bases at V and 3 bases at J, with 4 bases between the two ends. The CDR3 spans 13 residues.

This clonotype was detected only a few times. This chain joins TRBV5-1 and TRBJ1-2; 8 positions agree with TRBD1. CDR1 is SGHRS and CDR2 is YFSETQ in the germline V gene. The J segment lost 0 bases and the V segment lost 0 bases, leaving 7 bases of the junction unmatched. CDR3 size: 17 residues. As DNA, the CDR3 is TGCGCCAGCAGCTTGGGACCGGGACAGGCTACTAACTATGGCTACACCTTC. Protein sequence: CASSLGPGQATNYGYTF.

CDR3 protein: CASSLGMTQETQYF. The CDR3 coding sequence is TGTGCCAGCAGCTTGGGTATGACCCAAGAGACCCAGTACTTC. The chain has TRBV5-6 and TRBJ2-5; D is unclear. Trimming shortened V by 0 bases and J by 1 base, and 7 bases separated the two germline ends. The CDR3 has 14 residues. In germline, CDR1 is SGHDT, CDR2 YYEEEE.

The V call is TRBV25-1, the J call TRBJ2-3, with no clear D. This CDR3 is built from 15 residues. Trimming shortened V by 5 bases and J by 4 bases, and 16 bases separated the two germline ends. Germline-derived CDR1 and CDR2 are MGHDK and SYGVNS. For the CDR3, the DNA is TGTGCCAGCAGTCAAAGCGCCCTCAACGCAGATACGCAGTATTTT. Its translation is CASSQSALNADTQYF.

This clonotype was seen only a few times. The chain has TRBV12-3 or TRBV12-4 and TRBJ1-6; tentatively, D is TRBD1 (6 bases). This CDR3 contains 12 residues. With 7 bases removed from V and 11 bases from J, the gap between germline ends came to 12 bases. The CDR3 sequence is CASIAGVPPLHF. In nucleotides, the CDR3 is TGTGCCAGCATTGCAGGGGTGCCACCCCTCCACTTT.

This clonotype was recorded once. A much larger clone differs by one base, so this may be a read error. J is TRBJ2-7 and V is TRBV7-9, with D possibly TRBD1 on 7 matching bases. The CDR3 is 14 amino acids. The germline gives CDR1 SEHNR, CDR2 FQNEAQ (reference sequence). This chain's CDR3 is CASSRRDSSCEQYF. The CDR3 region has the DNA TGTGCCAGCAGCCGGAGGGACAGCTCCTGCGAGCAGTACTTC.

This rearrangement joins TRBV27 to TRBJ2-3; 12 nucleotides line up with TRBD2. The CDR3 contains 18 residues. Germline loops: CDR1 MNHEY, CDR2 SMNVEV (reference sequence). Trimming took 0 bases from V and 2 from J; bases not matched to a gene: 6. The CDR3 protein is CASSLSAGLAGPTDTQYF. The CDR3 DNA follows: TGTGCCAGCAGTTTATCCGCGGGACTAGCGGGCCCCACAGATACGCAGTATTTT.

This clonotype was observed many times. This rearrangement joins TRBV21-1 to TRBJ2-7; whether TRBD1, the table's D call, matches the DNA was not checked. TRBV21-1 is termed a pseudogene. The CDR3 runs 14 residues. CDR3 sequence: CASSKEGWPYEQYF. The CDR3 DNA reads TGTGCCAGCAGCAAAGAGGGGTGGCCCTACGAGCAGTACTTC.

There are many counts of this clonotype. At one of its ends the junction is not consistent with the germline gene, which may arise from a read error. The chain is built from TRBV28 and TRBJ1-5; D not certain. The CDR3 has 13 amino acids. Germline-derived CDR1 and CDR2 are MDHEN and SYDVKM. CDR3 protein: CASSLSGNQPQHF. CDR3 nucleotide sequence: TGTGCCAGCAGCTTATCCGGCAATCAGCCCCAGCATTTT.

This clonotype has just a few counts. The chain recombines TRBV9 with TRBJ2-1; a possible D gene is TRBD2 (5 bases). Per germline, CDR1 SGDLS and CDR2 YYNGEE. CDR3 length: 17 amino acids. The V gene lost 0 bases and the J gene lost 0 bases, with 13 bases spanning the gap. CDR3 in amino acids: CASSVGTGGFSYNEQFF. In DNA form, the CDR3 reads TGTGCCAGCAGCGTAGGTACTGGCGGGTTCTCCTACAATGAGCAGTTCTTC.

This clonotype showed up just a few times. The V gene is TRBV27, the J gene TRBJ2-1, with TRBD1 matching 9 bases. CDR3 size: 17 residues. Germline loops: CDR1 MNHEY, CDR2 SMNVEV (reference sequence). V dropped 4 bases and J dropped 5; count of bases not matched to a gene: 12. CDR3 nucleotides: TGTGCCAGCAGTTCGGGACAGGGCAGGGCGAGACACAATGAGCAGTTCTTC. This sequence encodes CASSSGQGRARHNEQFF.

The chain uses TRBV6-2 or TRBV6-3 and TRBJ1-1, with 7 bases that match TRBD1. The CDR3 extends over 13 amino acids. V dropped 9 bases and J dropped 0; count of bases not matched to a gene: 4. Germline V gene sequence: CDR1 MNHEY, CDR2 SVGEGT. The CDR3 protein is CASGTALNTEAFF. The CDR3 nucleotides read TGTGCCAGTGGGACAGCCCTGAACACTGAAGCTTTCTTT.

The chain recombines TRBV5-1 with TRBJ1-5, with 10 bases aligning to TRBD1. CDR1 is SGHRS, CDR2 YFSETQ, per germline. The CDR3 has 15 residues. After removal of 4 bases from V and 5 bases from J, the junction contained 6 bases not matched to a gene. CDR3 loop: CASSIGQGDYQPQHF. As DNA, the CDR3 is TGCGCCAGCAGCATCGGACAGGGGGATTATCAGCCCCAGCATTTT.

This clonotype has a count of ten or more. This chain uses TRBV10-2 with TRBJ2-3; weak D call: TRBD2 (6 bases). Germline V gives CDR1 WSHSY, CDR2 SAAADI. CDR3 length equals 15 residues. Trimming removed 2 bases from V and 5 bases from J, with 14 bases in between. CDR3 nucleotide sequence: TGCGCCAGCAGTGAGCGGGAGAGTTGGCTAGATACGCAGTATTTT. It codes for CASSERESWLDTQYF.